This TCR beta chain was recorded in a study of cytomegalovirus exposure and HLA in healthy donors. Study results and limitations: Under in vitro conditions, three CMV-associated chains were confirmed as specific for CMV antigens. Rarity held for most TCR sequences, but there were some public TCRs that occurred in many donors. Cytomegalovirus association was assigned to more than 150 TCR beta chains.

Note on this clone: Antigen: not known.

TCRdb keeps only in-frame clones here, not all; method: immunoSEQ multiplex PCR. The sample records 150,000 or so clones, 90% being singletons. The donors were part of the validation cohort, which consisted of about 120 subjects and was separate from the first cohort of 666 subjects. This CDR3 spans 12 amino acids. CDR1 and CDR2 from the germline V gene are MNHEY and SVGAGI. V was pared by 6 bases and J by 5 bases, with 3 bases of the junction left unmatched. The TCR originated in a woman younger than 45 in good health and CMV-seropositive. Sequenced material: PBMCs. The chain combines TRBV6-5 with TRBJ2-5, with 7 bases identical to TRBD2. For the CDR3, the DNA is TGTGCCAGCAGCCAGGGAGGGGAGACCCAGTACTTC. It is translated as CASSQGGETQYF.